This T cell receptor (beta chain) was observed in a study of a mutant IDH1 vaccine in newly diagnosed glioma. As for time point: baseline, week 1 (first vaccination visit). The treatment denotes: pre-vaccination baseline after standard-of-care therapy. Remarks on this clone: The target antigen is unknown.

Findings of the study overall: Alterations occurring in top peripheral T cell clonotypes seemed unrelated to pseudoprogression.

The CDR3 has 15 residues. Germline CDR1 and CDR2: SNHLY and FYNNEI. V was cut by 1 base and J by 13 bases, with 20 bases left in between. Clones were read by immunoSEQ multiplex PCR, and TCRdb kept only the in-frame ones, dropping some. The sample carries roughly 25,000 clones, roughly 93% recorded once. The chain links TRBV2 to TRBJ2-1; tentatively, D is TRBD2 (5 bases). The specimen was PBMCs, collected from a glioma patient treated with radiotherapy, temozolomide or both. This receptor was obtained from a man in his forties with glioma. The CDR3 sequence is CASSEGSGGPPTQFF. CDR3 nucleotide sequence: TGTGCCAGCAGTGAAGGGAGCGGTGGACCTCCGACTCAGTTCTTC.